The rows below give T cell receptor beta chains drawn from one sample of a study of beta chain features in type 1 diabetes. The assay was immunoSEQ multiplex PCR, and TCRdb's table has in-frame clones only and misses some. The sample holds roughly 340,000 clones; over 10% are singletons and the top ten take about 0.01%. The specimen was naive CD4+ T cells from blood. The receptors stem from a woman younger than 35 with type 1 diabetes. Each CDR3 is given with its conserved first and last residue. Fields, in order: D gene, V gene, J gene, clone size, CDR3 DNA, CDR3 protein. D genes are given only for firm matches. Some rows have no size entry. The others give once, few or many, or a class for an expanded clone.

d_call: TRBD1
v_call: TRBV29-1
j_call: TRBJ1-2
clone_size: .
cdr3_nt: TGCAGCGTTGAAAAGGGACAGGGGAACTATGGCTACACCTTC
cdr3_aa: CSVEKGQGNYGYTF

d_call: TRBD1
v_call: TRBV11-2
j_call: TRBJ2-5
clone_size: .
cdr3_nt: TGTGCCAGCAGGTCCCCAGGGGGTTGGGAGACCCAGTACTTC
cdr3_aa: CASRSPGGWETQYF

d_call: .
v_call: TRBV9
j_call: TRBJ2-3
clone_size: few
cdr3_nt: TGTGCCAGCAGTGGCCCGGGACATCTAGGAGATACGCAGTATTTT
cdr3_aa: CASSGPGHLGDTQYF

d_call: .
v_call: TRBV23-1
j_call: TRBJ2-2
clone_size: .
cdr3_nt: TGCGCCAGCAGTCAAAGGACAGACCAAGCGAACACCGGGGAGCTGTTTTTT
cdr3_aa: CASSQRTDQANTGELFF

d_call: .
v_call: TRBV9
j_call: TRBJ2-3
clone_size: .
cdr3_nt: TGTGCCAGCAGCGTGCTTGAGGGCGGGACAGATACGCAGTATTTT
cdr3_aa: CASSVLEGGTDTQYF

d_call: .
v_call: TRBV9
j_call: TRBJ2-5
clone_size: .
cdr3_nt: TGTGCCAGCAGCGGGTCGGACGGGGTGACCCAGTACTTC
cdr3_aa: CASSGSDGVTQYF

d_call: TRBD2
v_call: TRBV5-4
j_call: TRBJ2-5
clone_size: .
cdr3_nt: TGTGCCAGCAGCTTCCTAGCGGAGAAGAGGACCCAGTACTTC
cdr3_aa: CASSFLAEKRTQYF

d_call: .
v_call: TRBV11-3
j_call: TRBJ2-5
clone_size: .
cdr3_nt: TGTGCCAGCAGCTCCAGGGGGAGGGAGACCCAGTACTTC
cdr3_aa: CASSSRGRETQYF

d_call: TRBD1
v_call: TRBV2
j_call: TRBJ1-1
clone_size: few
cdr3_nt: TGTGCCAGCAGATACGACAGGGACACTGAAGCTTTCTTT
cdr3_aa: CASRYDRDTEAFF

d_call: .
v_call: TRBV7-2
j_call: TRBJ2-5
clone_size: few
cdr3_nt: TGTGCCAGCAGCTTAGGGGTGGCGGGTCGGCAAGAGACCCAGTACTTC
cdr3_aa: CASSLGVAGRQETQYF

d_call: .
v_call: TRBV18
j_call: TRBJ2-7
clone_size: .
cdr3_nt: TGTGCCAGCTCACCAACCAGCGGCTCCTACGAGCAGTACTTC
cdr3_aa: CASSPTSGSYEQYF

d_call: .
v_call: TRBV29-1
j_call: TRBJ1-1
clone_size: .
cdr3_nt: TGCAGCGTTGGTCCAGGGGCAAACACTGAAGCTTTCTTT
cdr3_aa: CSVGPGANTEAFF

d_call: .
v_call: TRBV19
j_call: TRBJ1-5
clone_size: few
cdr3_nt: TGTGCCACCCGAAGGGGCCAGAATGGCAATCAGCCCCAGCATTTT
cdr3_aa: CATRRGQNGNQPQHF

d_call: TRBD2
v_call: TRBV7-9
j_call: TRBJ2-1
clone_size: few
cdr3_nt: TGTGCCAGCAGCTTATCGACTAGCCTCAATGAGCAGTTCTTC
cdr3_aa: CASSLSTSLNEQFF

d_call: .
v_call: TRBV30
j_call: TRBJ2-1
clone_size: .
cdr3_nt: TGTGCCTGGAAACAGGTCATGGGCTCCTACAATGAGCAGTTCTTC
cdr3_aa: CAWKQVMGSYNEQFF

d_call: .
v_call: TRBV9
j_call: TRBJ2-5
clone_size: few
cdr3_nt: TGTGCCAGCAGCGTTAACGGGCAAGAGACCCAGTACTTC
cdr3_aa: CASSVNGQETQYF

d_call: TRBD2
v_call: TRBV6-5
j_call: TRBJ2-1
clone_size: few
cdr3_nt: TGTGCCAGCAGTTATGGGACTAGCCACAATGAGCAGTTCTTC
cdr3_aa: CASSYGTSHNEQFF

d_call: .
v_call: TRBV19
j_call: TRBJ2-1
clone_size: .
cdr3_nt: TGTGCCAGTAGTCTCCCTTCGTCGCCGGCGGGACACAATGAGCAGTTCTTC
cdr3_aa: CASSLPSSPAGHNEQFF

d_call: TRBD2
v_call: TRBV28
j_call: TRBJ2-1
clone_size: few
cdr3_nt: TGTGCCAGCACCCAGTTTGTAGCGGGATCCTACAATGAGCAGTTCTTC
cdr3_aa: CASTQFVAGSYNEQFF

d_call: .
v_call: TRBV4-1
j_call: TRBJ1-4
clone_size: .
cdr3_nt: TGCGCCAGCAGCCCCCGGGGACTCCCAGGGGAAAAACTGTTTTTT
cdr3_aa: CASSPRGLPGEKLFF

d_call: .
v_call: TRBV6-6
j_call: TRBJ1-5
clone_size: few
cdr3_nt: TGTGCCAGCAGTTACTCCAGGGGAAATCAGCCCCAGCATTTT
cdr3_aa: CASSYSRGNQPQHF

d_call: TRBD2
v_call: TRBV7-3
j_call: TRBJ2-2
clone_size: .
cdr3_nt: TGTGCCAGCAGCCCTTCTACTAGCGGGAGAGTGACCGGGGAGCTGTTTTTT
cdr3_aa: CASSPSTSGRVTGELFF

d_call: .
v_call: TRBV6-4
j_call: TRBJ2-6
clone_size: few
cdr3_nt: TGTGCCAGCAGTCCAGGTACTGGGGCCAACGTCCTGACTTTC
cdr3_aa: CASSPGTGANVLTF

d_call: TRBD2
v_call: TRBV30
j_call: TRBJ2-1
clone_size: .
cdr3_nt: TGTGCCTGGAGGCTAGCGGGAGGGACAGGTGAGCAGTTCTTC
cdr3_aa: CAWRLAGGTGEQFF

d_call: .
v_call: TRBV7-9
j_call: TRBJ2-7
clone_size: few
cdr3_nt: TGTGCCAGCAGCCCAACAGGAGCCTACGAGCAGTACTTC
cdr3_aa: CASSPTGAYEQYF

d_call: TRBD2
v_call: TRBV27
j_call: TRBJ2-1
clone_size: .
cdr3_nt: TGTGCCAGCAGTTTAGTAGCGGGAGGTAGGGATGAGCAGTTCTTC
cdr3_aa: CASSLVAGGRDEQFF

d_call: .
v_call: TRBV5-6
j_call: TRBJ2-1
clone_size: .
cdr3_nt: TGTGCCAGCAGCCTACTTCAGGGTAAGGGTGAGCAGTTCTTC
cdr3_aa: CASSLLQGKGEQFF

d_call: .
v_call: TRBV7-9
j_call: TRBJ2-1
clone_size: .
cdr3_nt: TGTGCCAGCAGCTTACTTTTTGGGTCAACTAACTACAATGAGCAGTTCTTC
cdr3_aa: CASSLLFGSTNYNEQFF

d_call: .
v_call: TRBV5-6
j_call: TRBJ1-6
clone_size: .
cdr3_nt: TGTGCCAGCAGCTTCACAGGGAGGGACTCACCCCTCCACTTT
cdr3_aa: CASSFTGRDSPLHF

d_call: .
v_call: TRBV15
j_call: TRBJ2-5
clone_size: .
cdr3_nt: TGTGCCACCAGCCTTCCCGGCGGAGGGATTGAGACCCAGTACTTC
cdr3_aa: CATSLPGGGIETQYF

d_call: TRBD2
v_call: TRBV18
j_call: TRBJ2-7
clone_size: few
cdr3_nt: TGTGCCAGCTCACCATCTATAGCGGGCAAGACCTACGAGCAGTACTTC
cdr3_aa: CASSPSIAGKTYEQYF

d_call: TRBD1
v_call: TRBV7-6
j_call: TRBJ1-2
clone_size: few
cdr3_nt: TGTGCCAGCAGCTTGGGACAGGCCTCTAACTATGGCTACACCTTC
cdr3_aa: CASSLGQASNYGYTF

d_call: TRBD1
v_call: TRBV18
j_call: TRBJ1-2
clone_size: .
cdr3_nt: TGTGCCAGCTCACCCAGAACTAGGGACAGGGACGGCTACACCTTC
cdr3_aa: CASSPRTRDRDGYTF

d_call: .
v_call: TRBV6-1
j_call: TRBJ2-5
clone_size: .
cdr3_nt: TGTGCCAGCAGTGAAGGGACAAACTTTGTGGAGACCCAGTACTTC
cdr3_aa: CASSEGTNFVETQYF

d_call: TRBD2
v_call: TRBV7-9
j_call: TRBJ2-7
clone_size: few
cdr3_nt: TGTGCCAGCAGACCGAGCGGGAGCAGGTCCTCCTACGAGCAGTACTTC
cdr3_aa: CASRPSGSRSSYEQYF

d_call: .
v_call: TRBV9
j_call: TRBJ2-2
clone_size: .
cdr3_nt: TGTGCCAGCAGCGTAGGGACGGGAGTCACCGGGGAGCTGTTTTTT
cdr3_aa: CASSVGTGVTGELFF

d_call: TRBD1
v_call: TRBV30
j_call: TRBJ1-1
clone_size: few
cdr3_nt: TGTGCCGGATCCTCAGGGGGGACTGAAGCTTTCTTT
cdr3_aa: CAGSSGGTEAFF

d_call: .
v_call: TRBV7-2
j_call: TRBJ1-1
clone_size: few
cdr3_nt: TGTGCCAGCAGCTTAGGCAGTTTGAACACTGAAGCTTTCTTT
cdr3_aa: CASSLGSLNTEAFF

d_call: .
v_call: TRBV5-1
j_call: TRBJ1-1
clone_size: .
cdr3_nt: TGCGCCAGCAGCTTGGTCGGGAGTACGAACACTGAAGCTTTCTTT
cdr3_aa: CASSLVGSTNTEAFF

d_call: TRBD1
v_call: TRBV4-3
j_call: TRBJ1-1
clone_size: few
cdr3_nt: TGCGCCAGCAGCCAGATGGACAGGGGAGGCACTGAAGCTTTCTTT
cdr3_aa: CASSQMDRGGTEAFF

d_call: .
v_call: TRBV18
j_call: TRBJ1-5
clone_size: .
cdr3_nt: TGTGCCAGCTCACCGGACACCAATCAGCCCCAGCATTTT
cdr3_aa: CASSPDTNQPQHF